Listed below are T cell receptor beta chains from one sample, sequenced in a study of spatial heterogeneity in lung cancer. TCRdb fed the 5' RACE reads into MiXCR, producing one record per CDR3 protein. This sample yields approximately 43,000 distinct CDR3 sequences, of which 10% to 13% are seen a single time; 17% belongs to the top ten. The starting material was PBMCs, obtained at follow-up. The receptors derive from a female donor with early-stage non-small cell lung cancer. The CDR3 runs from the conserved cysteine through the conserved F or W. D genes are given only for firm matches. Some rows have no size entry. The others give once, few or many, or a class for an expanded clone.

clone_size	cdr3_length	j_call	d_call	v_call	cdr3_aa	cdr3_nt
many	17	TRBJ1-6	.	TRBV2	CASSGQPLSSYNSPLHF	TGTGCCAGCTCCGGACAGCCGTTGAGCTCCTATAATTCACCCCTCCACTTT
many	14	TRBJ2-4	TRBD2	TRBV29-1	CSVGPTGGRNIQYF	TGCAGCGTTGGGCCCACGGGAGGGCGAAACATTCAGTACTTC
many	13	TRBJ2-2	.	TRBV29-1	CSSQDSNTGELFF	TGCAGCTCACAGGACAGCAACACCGGGGAGCTGTTTTTT
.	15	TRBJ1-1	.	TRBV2	CASGDRWRGNTEAFF	TGTGCCAGCGGTGATCGGTGGAGGGGGAACACTGAAGCTTTCTTT
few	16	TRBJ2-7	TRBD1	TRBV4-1	CASSQVTTGLSYEQYF	TGCGCCAGCAGCCAAGTAACGACAGGGTTGTCCTACGAGCAGTACTTC
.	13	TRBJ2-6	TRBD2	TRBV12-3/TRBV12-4	CASNGGGTNVLTF	TGTGCCAGCAACGGGGGAGGGACCAACGTCCTGACTTTC
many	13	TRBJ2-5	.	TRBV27	CASSLLGQETQYF	TGTGCCAGCAGTTTATTGGGGCAGGAGACCCAGTACTTC
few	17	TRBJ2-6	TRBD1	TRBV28	CASSLLTGGAGANVLTF	TGTGCCAGCAGTTTACTTACAGGGGGCGCTGGGGCCAACGTCCTGACTTTC
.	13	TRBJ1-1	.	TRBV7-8	CASSLAGVLEAFF	TGTGCCAGCAGCTTAGCTGGGGTACTAGAAGCTTTCTTT
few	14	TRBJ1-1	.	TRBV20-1	CSARGVRGNTEAFF	TGCAGTGCTAGAGGAGTCAGGGGGAACACTGAAGCTTTCTTT
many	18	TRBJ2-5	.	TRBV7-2	CASSSFPRLAGSQETQYF	TGTGCCAGCAGCTCCTTCCCGAGGCTTGCGGGATCACAAGAGACCCAGTACTTC
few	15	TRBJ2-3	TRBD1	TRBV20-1	CSASGWDRDPDTQYF	TGCAGTGCTAGTGGTTGGGACAGGGACCCAGATACGCAGTATTTT
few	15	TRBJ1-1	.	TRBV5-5	CASSTASIFPTEAFF	TGTGCCAGCAGCACCGCCAGCATCTTCCCCACTGAAGCTTTCTTT
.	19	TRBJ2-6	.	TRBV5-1	CASSLSDWRGGSGANVLTF	TGCGCCAGCAGCTTGTCGGATTGGAGGGGCGGTTCTGGGGCCAACGTCCTGACTTTC
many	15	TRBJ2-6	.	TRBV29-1	CSIRPDGSGANVLTF	TGCAGCATACGTCCGGATGGCTCTGGGGCCAACGTCCTGACTTTC
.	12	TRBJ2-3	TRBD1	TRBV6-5	CASRTGWDTQYF	TGTGCCAGCAGGACAGGGTGGGATACGCAGTATTTT
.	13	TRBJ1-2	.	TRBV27	CTSSLMGSYGYTF	TGTACCAGCAGTTTAATGGGCAGCTATGGCTACACCTTC
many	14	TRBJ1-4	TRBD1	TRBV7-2	CASSLGQGVEKLFF	TGTGCCAGCAGCTTGGGACAGGGTGTAGAAAAACTGTTTTTT
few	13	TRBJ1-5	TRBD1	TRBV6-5	CAIEQGGNQPQHF	TGTGCTATCGAACAGGGGGGGAATCAGCCCCAGCATTTT
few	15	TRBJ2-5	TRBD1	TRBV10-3	CAISEGDRNQGTQYF	TGTGCCATCAGTGAAGGGGACAGGAACCAGGGGACCCAGTACTTC
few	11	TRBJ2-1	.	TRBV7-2	CASSLGLGQFF	TGTGCCAGCAGTCTCGGGCTAGGCCAGTTCTTC
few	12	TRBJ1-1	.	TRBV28	CASSLMWTEAFF	TGTGCCAGCAGTCTTATGTGGACTGAAGCTTTCTTT
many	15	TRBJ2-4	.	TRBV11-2	CASSSLSGTKNIQYF	TGTGCCAGCAGCTCACTCAGTGGAACCAAAAACATTCAGTACTTC
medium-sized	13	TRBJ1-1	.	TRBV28	CASSIGQNTEAFF	TGTGCCAGCAGCATTGGACAGAACACTGAAGCTTTCTTT
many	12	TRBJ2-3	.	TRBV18	CASSPTPDTQYF	TGTGCCAGCTCGCCGACCCCAGATACGCAGTATTTT
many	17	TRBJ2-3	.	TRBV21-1	CASSKGGQRGGPDTQYF	TGTGCCAGCAGCAAAGGAGGTCAGCGGGGGGGCCCAGATACGCAGTATTTT
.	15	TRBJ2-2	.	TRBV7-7	CASSPWTANTGELFF	TGTGCCAGCTCGCCCTGGACAGCGAACACCGGGGAGCTGTTTTTT
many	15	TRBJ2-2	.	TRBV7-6	CASSSRQPNTGELFF	TGTGCCAGCAGCTCAAGGCAGCCGAACACCGGGGAGCTGTTTTTT
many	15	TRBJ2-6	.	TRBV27	CASREGLGGANVLTF	TGTGCCAGCAGAGAGGGTCTTGGAGGGGCCAACGTCCTGACTTTC
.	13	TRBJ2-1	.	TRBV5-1	CASSFDGPRAQFF	TGCGCCAGCAGCTTCGACGGACCGCGTGCGCAGTTCTTC
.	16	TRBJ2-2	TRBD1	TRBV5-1	CASSPDRGSDTGELFF	TGCGCCAGCAGCCCGGACAGGGGATCGGACACCGGGGAGCTGTTTTTT
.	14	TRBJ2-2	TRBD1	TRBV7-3	CASRTGGSTGELFF	TGTGCCAGCAGGACAGGGGGCAGCACCGGGGAGCTGTTTTTT
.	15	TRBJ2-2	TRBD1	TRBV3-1	CASSLDRGNTGELFF	TGTGCCAGCAGCCTTGACAGGGGGAACACCGGGGAGCTGTTTTTT